This TCR beta chain was found in a study of blood T cells in healthy people across ages. Findings and caveats of the study: Those diversity estimates obtained from one million T cells were thought to be underestimates. As naive T cell percentage varied, TCR beta diversity correlated strongly with it.

Remarks on this clonotype: Its specificity is not known.

The use of a sample-barcoded 5' primer and a J-beta primer mix characterized a second PCR of roughly 6 to 11 cycles. Researchers report that a template-switch adaptor with 12 random nucleotides tagged each cDNA molecule. From the 5' RACE reads, TCRdb called clonotypes with MiXCR, one entry per CDR3 protein. The sample records some 550,000 distinct CDR3 sequences, under 55% being singletons. Germline V gene sequence: CDR1 MRHNA, CDR2 SNTAGT. V lost 2 bases to trimming and J lost 10 bases, with 9 bases between them. The CDR3 sequence is 12 residues long. Sequenced: blood. This sequence joins TRBV6-4 and TRBJ2-1, with D tentatively TRBD2 (5 bases). This TCR came from an elderly man in good health. The CDR3 nucleotides are TGTGCCAGCAGTGACAGGACGGGAGAGCAGTTCTTC. Encoded protein: CASSDRTGEQFF.